This T cell receptor beta chain emerged from a study of spatial heterogeneity in lung cancer. Turning to the study itself: Beta-chain sequences consistently outnumbered alpha-chain sequences in detection. Every unique TCR and UMI combination, on average, appeared more than ten times in raw reads. Study outcomes and limitations: Compared with follow-up, resection was when ubiquitous expanded tumor TCRs appeared in blood more.

This clonotype has only a few counts. Its antigen is still unknown. In the library, each TCR cDNA molecule bore its own unique molecular identifier. TCRdb used MiXCR to reprocess the 5' RACE reads, holding one entry per CDR3 protein. The data contain about 85,000 distinct CDR3 sequences, approximately 18% of them singletons. Specified time point: sample taken at primary tumor resection. No cell sorting; template was whole RNA from tumor, lung tissue or PBMC. CDR1 is LGHNA and CDR2 is YNFKEQ in the germline V gene. V was clipped by 6 bases and J by 2 bases; unmatched bases: 5. The CDR3 extends over 14 amino acids.

V and J are TRBV4-2 and TRBJ2-7; 9 bases map to TRBD2. The sequence came from a male donor with early-stage non-small cell lung cancer. The sample was PBMCs, taken at surgery. CDR3 in amino acids: CASSIAGEAYEQYF. CDR3 DNA: TGTGCCAGCAGTATAGCGGGAGAAGCCTACGAGCAGTACTTC.